One and the same sample provided the 12 T cell receptor beta chains below, sequenced in a study of graft-versus-host responses after intestinal transplantation. This table comes from immunoSEQ multiplex PCR, and its TCRdb copy is limited to in-frame clones, with some not included. The sample lists 85,000 to 100,000 clones; roughly 90% were seen once. For these receptors, no antigen is known. Sequenced material: unstimulated CD4+ T cells sorted from spleen or lymph node cells, taken before transplant. These receptors all stem from a human donor who was the organ donor for an intestinal transplant.

This rearrangement joins TRBV28 to TRBJ1-2; 7 bases map to TRBD1. The ends lost 5 bases at V and 7 bases at J; junction bases unmatched: 4. Germline lookup yields CDR1 MDHEN and CDR2 SYDVKM. CDR3 size: 12 residues. CDR3 amino acids: CASSAYRGGYTF. The CDR3 nucleotides are TGTGCCAGCAGTGCTTACAGGGGTGGCTACACCTTC.

The chain links TRBV2 to TRBJ2-1; 8 bases line up with TRBD2. The CDR3 is made up of 16 amino acids. Germline V CDR1 and CDR2: SNHLY, FYNNEI. Trimming took 0 bases from V and 7 from J; bases not matched to a gene: 8. The CDR3 region is CASSEAPSGRINEQFF. DNA for the CDR3: TGTGCCAGCAGTGAAGCCCCAAGCGGGAGAATAAATGAGCAGTTCTTC.

The chain is built from TRBV28 and TRBJ2-1; 8 bases align to TRBD1. Germline CDR1 is MDHEN and CDR2 is SYDVKM. CDR3 length: 13 amino acids. The CDR3 loop reads CALRRTGSNEQFF. CDR3 sequence (DNA): TGTGCACTGAGGAGGACAGGGTCCAATGAGCAGTTCTTC.

The rearrangement uses TRBV2 and TRBJ2-3; maybe TRBD1 (6 bases). The CDR3 loop spans 16 amino acids. Trimming shortened V by 1 base and J by 2 bases, and 13 bases separated the two germline ends. Germline V lookup: CDR1 SNHLY, CDR2 FYNNEI. CDR3 sequence (DNA): TGTGCCAGCAGTGAAGATTCGGGGACAATCACAGATACGCAGTATTTT. Protein: CASSEDSGTITDTQYF.

The CDR3 DNA is TGTGCCAGCCTGGAGCGCAACACAGATACGCAGTATTTT. This codes for CASLERNTDTQYF. The chain couples TRBV6-6 to TRBJ2-3; D is ambiguous. Per germline, CDR1 MNHNY and CDR2 SVGAGI (reference sequence). V lost 8 bases and J 2 bases, leaving 11 bases between the germline ends. The CDR3 spans 13 residues.

V gene TRBV13 combines with J gene TRBJ2-5; 8 bases fit TRBD2. The trim removed 2 bases at V and 4 bases at J, leaving 12 bases unmatched. Germline V gene lookup returns CDR1 PRHDT and CDR2 FYEKMQ (reference sequence). CDR3 length: 17 residues. The CDR3 loop reads CASSLLRTSGWGETQYF. The DNA for the CDR3 is TGTGCCAGCAGCTTATTACGTACTAGCGGATGGGGAGAGACCCAGTACTTC.

The chain carries TRBV2 and TRBJ2-7, with 8 bases identical to TRBD1. The ends lost 6 bases at V and 2 bases at J; junction bases unmatched: 6. The CDR3 runs 14 residues. Germline lookup yields CDR1 SNHLY and CDR2 FYNNEI. CDR3 nucleotides: TGTGCCAGCAGGCCCGGGACAGGACCCTACGAGCAGTACTTC. Translated, it gives CASRPGTGPYEQYF.

This chain uses TRBV11-2 with TRBJ2-3; D unclear. Germline CDR1 and CDR2: SGHAT and FQNNGV. The length of the CDR3 is 14 residues. V dropped 0 bases and J dropped 3 bases, with 7 bases sitting between them. Here the CDR3 DNA reads TGTGCCAGCAGCTTAGATTTTATGACAGATACGCAGTATTTT. Its translation is CASSLDFMTDTQYF.

The rearrangement joins TRBV6-1 to TRBJ2-5, with 10 bases that match TRBD2. CDR3 length equals 13 residues. In germline, CDR1 is MNHNS, CDR2 SASEGT. J gave up 5 bases and V 8 bases, and 5 bases lay outside the gene matches. This CDR3 is CASERGGKETQYF. CDR3 DNA: TGTGCCAGCGAGCGGGGGGGAAAGGAGACCCAGTACTTC.

As DNA, the CDR3 is TGTGCCAGCAGCGTAGCAGATCAGGGGCCTTCACCCCTCCACTTT. Translated: CASSVADQGPSPLHF. The chain carries TRBV9 and TRBJ1-6, with TRBD1 as a possible D gene (6 bases). Trimming stripped 0 bases from V and 9 bases from J, with 13 bases between. There are 15 residues in the CDR3. Germline V gene lookup returns CDR1 SGDLS and CDR2 YYNGEE.

The chain carries TRBV7-3 and TRBJ2-2, with D unresolved. Germline CDR1 and CDR2: SGHTA and FQGTGA. The CDR3 is made up of 14 amino acids. Deletions cut 1 base from V and 5 bases from J, with 8 bases between. CDR3 DNA: TGTGCCAGCAGCTTAAGAGGTTTTACCGGGGAGCTGTTTTTT. Translation gives CASSLRGFTGELFF.

In its sample, this clone was seen once. The chain carries TRBV5-1 and TRBJ2-1, with TRBD2 identical over 11 bases. Germline V gives CDR1 SGHRS, CDR2 YFSETQ. The CDR3 loop spans 16 amino acids. The V gene end was trimmed by 5 bases and the J gene end by 2 bases; junction bases not matched to a gene: 6. For the CDR3, the DNA is TGCGCCAGCAGAATGACTAGCGGGATTACCTACAATGAGCAGTTCTTC. Amino acid sequence: CASRMTSGITYNEQFF.